The next 19 T cell receptor beta chains were all read from a single sample in a study of OX40 agonist ivuxolimab in advanced cancers. The receptor library was made with the immunoSEQ multiplex PCR assay. TCRdb's version of the immuneACCESS table is confined to in-frame rearrangements and falls short of the full clone set. An unresolved V gene accounts for under half of the shortfall where checked; the remainder is of unknown origin. Here the sample has approximately 76,000 clones; 75% to 90% occur a single time. Around 5.5% of the sample is taken by the ten largest. The material sequenced was CD4+ or CD8+ T cells sorted from blood, taken in a trial of the OX40 agonist ivuxolimab. Every receptor here comes from an adult with an advanced solid tumor such as melanoma, head and neck, liver or kidney cancer.

The J gene is TRBJ2-1, the V gene TRBV9; 13 nucleotides align to TRBD2. With 3 bases clipped from V and 2 bases from J, the junction kept 2 bases outside the gene matches. The CDR3 has 16 amino acids. Germline loops: CDR1 SGDLS, CDR2 YYNGEE. CDR3 loop: CASSATSGGAYNEQFF. CDR3 coding DNA: TGTGCCAGCAGCGCAACTAGCGGGGGGGCCTACAATGAGCAGTTCTTC.

This chain connects TRBV28 to TRBJ1-3; no firm D call. CDR1 and CDR2 from the germline V gene are MDHEN and SYDVKM. The CDR3 is made up of 15 amino acids. Deletions cut 3 bases from V and 2 bases from J, with 11 bases between. CDR3 sequence (DNA): TGTGCCAGCAGTTTGCCCCGGGGTGCTGGAAACACCATATATTTT. It is translated as CASSLPRGAGNTIYF.

The chain recombines TRBV27 with TRBJ2-3; TRBD1 or TRBD2 may be the D gene (6 bases each). The CDR3 spans 16 residues. Germline CDR1 is MNHEY and CDR2 is SMNVEV (reference sequence). V was shortened by 7 bases and J by 0 bases, with 17 bases between the two germline ends. The CDR3 nucleotides are TGTGCCAGCACCCTTATCGGGGGCTCTAGCACAGATACGCAGTATTTT. It translates to CASTLIGGSSTDTQYF.

This clone was counted a single time. The chain couples TRBV27 to TRBJ2-3; D is possibly TRBD1 (5 bases). This CDR3 region has 15 residues. The germline V and J ends were trimmed by 0 bases and 3 bases, with 10 bases remaining between them. The germline V gene has CDR1 MNHEY and CDR2 SMNVEV (reference sequence). The CDR3 region has the DNA TGTGCCAGCAGTTTATCAGGGGCTCGGACAGATACGCAGTATTTT. This encodes CASSLSGARTDTQYF.

CDR3 in amino acids: CASSFGQGTNYGYTF. In DNA, the CDR3 is TGTGCCAGCAGCTTCGGACAGGGGACCAACTATGGCTACACCTTC. This chain uses TRBV5-4 with TRBJ1-2, with 9 bases lining up with TRBD1. Germline CDR1 and CDR2: SGHNT and YYREEE (reference sequence). The V gene end was trimmed by 2 bases and the J gene end by 2 bases; junction bases not matched to a gene: 4. CDR3 length equals 15 residues.

This rearrangement joins TRBV14 to TRBJ2-1; D is possibly TRBD2 (5 bases). Germline V CDR1 and CDR2: SGHDN, FVKESK. V lost 4 bases and J lost 9, with 19 bases in between. The CDR3 loop spans 15 amino acids. CDR3 in amino acids: CASSRQEAGRPEQFF. CDR3 coding DNA: TGTGCCAGCAGCCGTCAGGAGGCCGGCCGTCCTGAGCAGTTCTTC.

This chain links TRBV7-2 with TRBJ1-2, with D possibly being TRBD1 (5 bases). Trimming removed 5 bases from V and 1 base from J, with 17 bases in between. From germline, CDR1 is SGHTA and CDR2 FQGNSA. CDR3 length: 16 residues. DNA of the CDR3: TGTGCCAGCAGCCAGGGATCCTCAGAGGGTAACTATGGCTACACCTTC. It yields the protein CASSQGSSEGNYGYTF.

CDR3 nucleotide sequence: TGTGCCAGCAGGCCCATGACAGGCTACGAGCAGTACTTC. Protein: CASRPMTGYEQYF. The gene calls are TRBV2 and TRBJ2-7; tentatively, D is TRBD1 (6 bases). Germline V gene sequence: CDR1 SNHLY, CDR2 FYNNEI. Trimming removed 6 bases at V and 3 bases at J, with 12 bases between. There are 13 residues in the CDR3.

This sequence joins TRBV5-1 and TRBJ2-1; 13 bases are shared with TRBD2. CDR1 and CDR2 from the germline V gene are SGHRS and YFSETQ. Unmatched junction bases numbered 7, after V lost 4 bases and J lost 9 bases. The CDR3 loop spans 15 amino acids. The CDR3 loop reads CASSATSGGAGEQFF. CDR3 nucleotide sequence: TGCGCCAGCAGCGCTACTAGCGGGGGGGCTGGTGAGCAGTTCTTC.

The V gene is TRBV7-9, the J gene TRBJ1-3, with D unclear. The CDR3 contains 18 residues. The V end lost 0 bases, the J end lost 1 base, and 16 bases lay between the germline ends. Germline lookup yields CDR1 SEHNR and CDR2 FQNEAQ (reference sequence). The CDR3 DNA follows: TGTGCCAGCAGCTTAGCGTTTGGGAGGATAGGGTCTGGAAACACCATATATTTT. Translated: CASSLAFGRIGSGNTIYF. Using reference TRBV7-9 and TRBJ1-3 for the parts outside the CDR3, the full variable domain is DTGVSQNPRHKITKRGQNVTFRCDPISEHNRLYWYRQTLGQGPEFLTYFQNEAQLEKSRLLSDRFSAERPKGSFSTLEIQRTEQGDSAMYLCASSLAFGRIGSGNTIYFGEGSWLTVV.

This sequence joins TRBV9 and TRBJ2-7; TRBD1 aligns across 9 bases. Germline V lookup: CDR1 SGDLS, CDR2 YYNGEE. This CDR3 region has 14 residues. With V trimmed by 4 bases and J by 2 bases, 4 bases remained unmatched. DNA of the CDR3: TGTGCCAGCAGCTCCCGGGACAGGGCCTACGAGCAGTACTTC. Its protein product is CASSSRDRAYEQYF.

V gene TRBV7-6 combines with J gene TRBJ2-2; D may be TRBD1 (5 bases). CDR3 length: 19 amino acids. V was pared by 2 bases and J by 4 bases, with 23 bases between. The germline V gene has CDR1 SGHVS and CDR2 FNYEAQ. This CDR3 reads CASSLTPMTAKLVTGELFF. CDR3 sequence (DNA): TGTGCCAGCAGCTTAACCCCTATGACAGCGAAGCTCGTCACCGGGGAGCTGTTTTTT.

The J gene is TRBJ2-6, the V gene TRBV6-1, with 7 bases fitting TRBD1. The length of the CDR3 is 20 residues. Unmatched junction bases numbered 19, after V lost 4 bases and J lost 4 bases. The V gene's germline CDR1 is MNHNS and CDR2 SASEGT. The CDR3 region is CASSAQFTGAGSGGANVLTF. The CDR3 DNA reads TGTGCCAGCAGTGCCCAGTTTACAGGGGCCGGTTCAGGGGGGGCCAACGTCCTGACTTTC.

This sequence joins TRBV5-6 and TRBJ2-7; weak D call: TRBD1 (5 bases). Germline CDR1 reads SGHDT; CDR2 reads YYEEEE. CDR3 length equals 13 residues. V dropped 2 bases and J dropped 7 bases, with 13 bases sitting between them. The CDR3 nucleotides are TGTGCCAGCAGCTTCTATAACAAGGGGGAGCAGTACTTC. Protein product: CASSFYNKGEQYF. Supplemented by reference TRBV5-6 and TRBJ2-7, the full variable domain reads DAGVTQSPTHLIKTRGQQVTLRCSPKSGHDTVSWYQQALGQGPQFIFQYYEEEERQRGNFPDRFSGHQFPNYSSELNVNALLLGDSALYLCASSFYNKGEQYFGPGTRLTVT.

V is TRBV10-2 and J is TRBJ1-4; possible D gene TRBD1, 5 bases. Trimming pared 7 bases from V and 4 bases from J, leaving 7 bases between. The CDR3 runs 12 residues. Looked up from germline, CDR1 is WSHSY and CDR2 is SAAADI. CDR3 in DNA: TGCGCCAGCAAGACAGTTAATGAAAAACTGTTTTTT. It codes for CASKTVNEKLFF.

CDR3 bases: TGTGCCAGCAGCCGGGGACTAGTGGGGTACGAGCAGTACTTC. Its translation: CASSRGLVGYEQYF. The V call is TRBV7-6, the J call TRBJ2-7; 8 bases fit TRBD2. Germline V CDR1 and CDR2: SGHVS, FNYEAQ. The CDR3 totals 14 residues. V lost 5 bases, J lost 4 bases, and 7 bases stayed unmatched.

This chain connects TRBV4-1 to TRBJ1-2; TRBD1 matches 11 bases. This CDR3 is 17 amino acids long. V gave up 4 bases and J gave up 2 bases; unmatched junction bases: 9. Germline V gene data show CDR1 as MGHRA and CDR2 as YSYEKL. Here the CDR3 reads CASSPTPGTGGNYGYTF. Here the CDR3 DNA reads TGCGCCAGCAGCCCAACCCCCGGGACAGGGGGGAACTATGGCTACACCTTC.

The chain links TRBV6-5 to TRBJ1-2; possible D gene TRBD1, 5 bases. The CDR3 sequence is 13 residues long. Between the trimmed V and J ends, which lost 6 bases and 7 bases, there was a span of 15 bases. Germline V lookup: CDR1 MNHEY, CDR2 SVGAGI. The CDR3 coding sequence is TGTGCCAGCAGCTTACTATCGGGGGGTGGCTACACCTTC. This sequence encodes CASSLLSGGGYTF.

This chain joins TRBV27 and TRBJ2-7, with TRBD1 matching 7 bases. The CDR3 has 15 residues. Looked up from germline, CDR1 is MNHEY and CDR2 is SMNVEV (reference sequence). With 5 bases clipped from V and 2 bases from J, the junction kept 9 bases outside the gene matches. CDR3 residues: CASSLDRVKPYEQYF. The CDR3 DNA is TGTGCCAGCAGTCTCGACAGGGTTAAACCCTACGAGCAGTACTTC.